This T cell receptor beta chain was profiled in a study of CD8+ T cells in alopecia areata. Study-level information: Dosing spanned 6 to 18 months on tofacitinib, then 6 months off drug.

After isolation, RNA underwent reverse transcription to generate cDNA as the sequencing template. Sequenced by immunoSEQ multiplex PCR; TCRdb stores in-frame clones only, minus some. Of a few hundred thousand clones listed, about two fifths are singletons. Treatment denoted: oral pan-JAK inhibitor, 5-10 mg twice daily. The sorting of PBMCs gave CD4+ and CD8+ T cells. V shed 6 bases, J shed 2 bases, and the junction held 15 bases outside the gene matches. This CDR3 region has 19 residues. CDR1 SGHTA and CDR2 FQGNSA come from the germline V gene. This clone was counted many times. Antigen unknown. Study conclusions and caveats: Given one nonresponder, whether baseline CD8+ expansion relates to response remains uncertain. Lesional scalp, especially alopecia totalis/universalis, showed higher clonality than normal scalp.

Sequenced here: CD4+ T cells sorted from blood, sampled at approximately week 30, from a patient treated with tofacitinib. The source of this sequence is a human donor with alopecia areata. This rearrangement joins TRBV7-2 to TRBJ2-5, with 13 positions matching TRBD2. The CDR3 loop is CASRKGLAGVSGWQETQYF. CDR3 in DNA: TGTGCCAGCAGGAAAGGACTAGCGGGAGTTTCTGGGTGGCAAGAGACCCAGTACTTC.